The rows below give T cell receptor beta chains drawn from one sample of a study of cytomegalovirus exposure and HLA in healthy donors. Profiling relied on immunoSEQ multiplex PCR, and the TCRdb table lists in-frame clones only, not all of them. The sample has fewer than 250,000 clones, about 79% seen once; the top ten hold 1.5% to 2%. The sample taken for sequencing was PBMCs. These receptors all stem from a male donor in good health and CMV-seronegative. The CDR3 runs from the conserved cysteine through the conserved F or W. Where a row states a size, it is once, few, many or the class of an expanded clone; other rows omit it.

CDR3 | J | V | size
CASSPRTSGGLDEQFF | TRBJ2-1 | TRBV5-4 | NA
CASSRGLAGAGETQYF | TRBJ2-5 | TRBV5-6 | NA
CASSSQGASFSGYTF | TRBJ1-2 | TRBV19 | NA
CASSLDRGDTEAFF | TRBJ1-1 | TRBV5-4 | NA
CASSLSGPRSYNEQFF | TRBJ2-1 | TRBV7-2 | NA
CASTGTASYGYTF | TRBJ1-2 | TRBV13 | NA
CASSQKWFPNLYEQYF | TRBJ2-7 | TRBV14 | NA
CASSPRTGLTGELFF | TRBJ2-2 | TRBV4-3 | NA
CASSRDFNTGELFF | TRBJ2-2 | TRBV14 | NA
CAWSADRGLEKLFF | TRBJ1-4 | TRBV30 | NA
CASSYFGRSTEAFF | TRBJ1-1 | TRBV6-5 | NA
CASSISPPTGSSTDTQYF | TRBJ2-3 | TRBV19 | NA
CASSLGTGVIGTDTQYF | TRBJ2-3 | TRBV7-2 | few
CASSLAVQGISYEQYF | TRBJ2-7 | TRBV7-9 | NA
CASKLPGQSTGELFF | TRBJ2-2 | TRBV5-4 | few
CASSPIAGGPETQYF | TRBJ2-5 | TRBV7-3 | NA
CSVMRQGSLAKNIQYF | TRBJ2-4 | TRBV29-1 | NA
CASSSTSYEQFF | TRBJ2-1 | TRBV27 | NA
CASSLVGGGLNTEAFF | TRBJ1-1 | TRBV7-3 | NA
CASSPIQGPYGYTF | TRBJ1-2 | TRBV7-2 | NA
CASSYGGFNQPQHF | TRBJ1-5 | TRBV6-5 | NA
CASRGVIRTALYGYTF | TRBJ1-2 | TRBV28 | NA
CASSAFGQQIYGYTF | TRBJ1-2 | TRBV13 | NA
CASSVDRVYTEAFF | TRBJ1-1 | TRBV5-8 | NA
CASSFGGRDGYTF | TRBJ1-2 | TRBV5-6 | NA
CASSDRGRGTEAFF | TRBJ1-1 | TRBV11-1 | few
CASSARTQTNTEAFF | TRBJ1-1 | TRBV6-1 | NA
CASSPIQGAGADTQYF | TRBJ2-3 | TRBV19 | NA
CASSGTGSYEQYF | TRBJ2-7 | TRBV9 | NA
CASSEGTAHYGYTF | TRBJ1-2 | TRBV2 | few
CASSWRSGNEQFF | TRBJ2-1 | TRBV11-2 | few
CASSSPGLAVDTQYF | TRBJ2-3 | TRBV27 | NA
CASSQEETRYNEQFF | TRBJ2-1 | TRBV4-3 | NA
CASSLGEGIYGYTF | TRBJ1-2 | TRBV27 | NA
CASSAGQGVGYTF | TRBJ1-2 | TRBV7-2 | once
CASRPAGQGRGQYF | TRBJ2-7 | TRBV25-1 | NA
CASSPSRGQGAGNEQFF | TRBJ2-1 | TRBV7-9 | NA
CASSPPGGSYNEQFF | TRBJ2-1 | TRBV11-2 | NA
CASSPGGTSAKNEQFF | TRBJ2-1 | TRBV5-4 | NA
CASSRTGVDYGYTF | TRBJ1-2 | TRBV7-3 | NA
CASSLGLAGARDTQYF | TRBJ2-3 | TRBV18 | NA
CASSPLRSGKMNTEAFF | TRBJ1-1 | TRBV7-6 | once
CASRIELHGGYTF | TRBJ1-2 | TRBV6-5 | NA
CASSLGLAGYEQYF | TRBJ2-7 | TRBV13 | NA
CASSMGTGGETQYF | TRBJ2-5 | TRBV19 | NA
CASSLPRKGARIMNTEAFF | TRBJ1-1 | TRBV7-9 | NA
CASSRIAGSTDTQYF | TRBJ2-3 | TRBV13 | NA
CASNPGSGGAYEQYF | TRBJ2-7 | TRBV5-4 | NA
CAFTTGTGSSPLHF | TRBJ1-6 | TRBV30 | NA
CASSTYRGRGFLGNTIYF | TRBJ1-3 | TRBV11-2 | NA